Sequencing of this T cell receptor (beta chain) was carried out in a study of Ad26.COV2.S vaccination and SARS-CoV-2 variants (dated by TCRdb to about 2021). Background on the whole study: Donors in the vaccine arm were drawn from COV1001, a multicentre, randomized, double-blind, placebo-controlled phase I-IIa trial testing Ad26.COV2.S in healthy adults. Investigators did not know the trial group allocation while performing experiments and assessing outcomes. Trial participants were randomized into five groups of five: low-dose or high-dose Ad26.COV2.S given once or twice, or placebo on both occasions. TCRbeta repertoire sequencing was used to assess the specificity and breadth of SARS-CoV-2-reactive T cell receptors after Ad26.COV2.S vaccination. Ad26.COV2.S was given intramuscularly at 5x10^10 or 1x10^11 viral particles, as a single shot or as two shots 56 days apart. A total of roughly 32 samples were included in the TCR-sequenced set, comprising around 19 Ad26.COV2.S vaccine recipients, 5 placebo recipients and 8 SARS-CoV-2 convalescent individuals.

The treatment or condition tag for this specimen amounts to: about 20 received Ad26.COV2.S at low or high dose, single or two shots; 5 received placebo; per-sample allocation not given. For vaccine and placebo recipients, repertoires were sequenced using samples collected on day 63 after the first injection. Between 29 July and 7 August 2020, Cohort 1b enrolled 25 adults aged 18-55 years at one site in Boston, USA. Ad26.COV2.S was a replication-incompetent adenovirus type 26 vector expressing a prefusion-stabilized SARS-CoV-2 spike protein from the original Wuhan strain. CDR1 and CDR2, looked up from the germline V gene, are LGHNA and YSLEER. V loses 0 bases of germline sequence and J loses 2 bases, and the interval between the two ends is 10 bases. The CDR3 has 15 amino acids, counting the end cysteine and phenylalanine. Only the CDR3 region is kept as DNA, spanning 45 bases read in frame from base 1.

Overall study results and their limits: Comparable non-spike TCR breadth was observed between vaccine and placebo recipients, consistent with only spike being contained in the vaccine. After vaccination, substantial breadth of spike-specific CD8+ and CD4+ T cell responses was reported. Higher spike-specific TCR breadth was observed in Ad26.COV2.S recipients than in placebo recipients (P = 0.0014). The study was not powered to compare responses between vaccine doses or regimens. According to the authors, total T cell responses may have been underestimated by the TCR breadth and depth analyses.

With regard to this clone: The antigen this receptor binds is unknown. No much larger clonotype is one base removed from it; base qualities were not supplied.

TCRbeta CDR3 regions were sequenced with the immunoSEQ Assay. After extraction, genomic DNA underwent amplification by bias-controlled multiplex PCR, followed by high-throughput sequencing. In the original analysis: Collapsing and filtering of sequences were performed to quantify the absolute abundance of each unique TCRbeta CDR3 region. Usable DNA was measured by amplifying reference genes present in all nucleated cells, and TCRbeta template counts were normalized to that usable DNA to estimate T cell fraction. Repertoire TCRs were annotated as SARS-CoV-2-specific when V gene, CDR3 amino acid sequence and J gene were exactly matched to a known reactive TCR set. The reference SARS-CoV-2 TCR set was obtained from MIRA and was filtered for enrichment in COVID-19-positive ImmuneCODE repertoires, whereby public or cross-reactive TCRs were removed. Using the MIRA antigens, annotated TCRs were further analysed by specific ORF or by position within an ORF. Breadth was defined as annotated unique rearrangements over total unique productive rearrangements; depth was the summed frequency of those rearrangements. TCR breadth was compared between groups using two-sided Wilcoxon rank-sum tests. This is the immuneACCESS table as TCRdb keeps it, with only in-frame sequences that have V and J called. A part of the clones is gone; compared with another copy, unresolved V genes explain less than half, and the rest is unexplained. That table furnishes V, J and clone size, whereas the DNA furnished D and trimming. In all, the sample holds around 310,000 clones, and roughly nine tenths of those were seen once. The ten largest make up 5.5% of the sample.

The sequence was obtained from a person between 18 and 59 years old who received the Ad26.COV2.S COVID-19 vaccine or a placebo. The rearrangement joined TRBV4-3 to TRBJ1-1; a confident D gene designation cannot be given. This specimen was peripheral blood, taken in a trial of Ad26.COV2.S vaccine versus placebo. The sequence in DNA is TGCGCCAGCAGCCAAGAAGTGAACAGAAACACTGAAGCTTTCTTT. It encodes CASSQEVNRNTEAFF.